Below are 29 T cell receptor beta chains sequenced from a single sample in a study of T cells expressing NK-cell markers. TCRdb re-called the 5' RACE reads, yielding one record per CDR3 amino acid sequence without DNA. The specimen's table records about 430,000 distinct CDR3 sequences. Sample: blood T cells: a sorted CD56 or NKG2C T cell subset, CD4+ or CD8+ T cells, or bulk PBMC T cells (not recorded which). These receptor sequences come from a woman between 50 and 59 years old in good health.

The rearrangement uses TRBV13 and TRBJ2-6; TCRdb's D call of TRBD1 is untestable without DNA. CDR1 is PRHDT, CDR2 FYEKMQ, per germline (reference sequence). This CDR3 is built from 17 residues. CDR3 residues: CASSLRGGYSGANVLTF.

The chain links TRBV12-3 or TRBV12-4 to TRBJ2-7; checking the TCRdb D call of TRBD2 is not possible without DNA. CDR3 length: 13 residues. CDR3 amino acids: CASSAFTRDEQYF.

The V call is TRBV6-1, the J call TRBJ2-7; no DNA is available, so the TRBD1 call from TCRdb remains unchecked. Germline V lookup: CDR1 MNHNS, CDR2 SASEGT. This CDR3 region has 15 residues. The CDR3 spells CASNTAGGTVGEQYF.

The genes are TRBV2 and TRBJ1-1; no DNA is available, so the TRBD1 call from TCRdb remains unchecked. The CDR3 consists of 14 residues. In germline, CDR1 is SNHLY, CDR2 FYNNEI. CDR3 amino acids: CASRSDRVRTEAFF.

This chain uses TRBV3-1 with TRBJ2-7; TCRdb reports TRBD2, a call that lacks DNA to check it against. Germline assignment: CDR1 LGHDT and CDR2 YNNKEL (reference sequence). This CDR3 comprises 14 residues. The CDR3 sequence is CASSQEVSGYEQYF.

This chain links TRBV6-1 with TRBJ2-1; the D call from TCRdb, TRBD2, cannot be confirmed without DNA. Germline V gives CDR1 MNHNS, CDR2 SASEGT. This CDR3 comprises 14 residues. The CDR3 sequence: CAGRLAETYNEQFF.

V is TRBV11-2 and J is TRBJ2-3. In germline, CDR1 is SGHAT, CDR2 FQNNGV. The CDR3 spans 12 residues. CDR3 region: CASSLVANTQYF.

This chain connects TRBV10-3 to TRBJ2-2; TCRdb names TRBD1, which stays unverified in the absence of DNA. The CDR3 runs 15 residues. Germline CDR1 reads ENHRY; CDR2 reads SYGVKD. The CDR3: CAIKVSTSGTGELFF.

CDR3 sequence reads: CASRASGGHNEQFF. The chain recombines TRBV12-3 or TRBV12-4 with TRBJ2-1; TCRdb's D call of TRBD2 is untestable without DNA. The CDR3 length is 14 residues.

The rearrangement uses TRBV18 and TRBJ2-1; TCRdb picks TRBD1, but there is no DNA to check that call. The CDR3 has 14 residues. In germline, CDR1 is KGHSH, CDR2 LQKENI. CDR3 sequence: CASSPVQGRNEQFF.

CDR3 sequence reads: CASGNRGQYTEAFF. This chain links TRBV19 with TRBJ1-1; absent DNA, TCRdb's TRBD1 call cannot be checked. The CDR3 is 14 amino acids. The germline V gene encodes CDR1 LNHDA and CDR2 SQIVND (reference sequence).

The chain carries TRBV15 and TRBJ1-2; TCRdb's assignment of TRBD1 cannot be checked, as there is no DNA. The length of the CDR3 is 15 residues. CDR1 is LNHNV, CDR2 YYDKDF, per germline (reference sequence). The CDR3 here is CATAPGTWDLRGYTF.

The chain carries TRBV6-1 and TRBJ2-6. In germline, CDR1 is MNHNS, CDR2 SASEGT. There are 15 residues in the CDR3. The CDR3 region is CASVEGLGGANVLTF.

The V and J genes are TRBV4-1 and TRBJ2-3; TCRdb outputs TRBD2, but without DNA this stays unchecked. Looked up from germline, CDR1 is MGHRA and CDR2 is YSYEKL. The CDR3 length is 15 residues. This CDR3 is CASSPLQQSPDTQYF.

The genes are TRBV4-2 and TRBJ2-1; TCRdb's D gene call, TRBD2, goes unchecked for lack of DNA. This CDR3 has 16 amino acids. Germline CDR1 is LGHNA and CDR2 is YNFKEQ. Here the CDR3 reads CASSQPRAGGPLEQFF.

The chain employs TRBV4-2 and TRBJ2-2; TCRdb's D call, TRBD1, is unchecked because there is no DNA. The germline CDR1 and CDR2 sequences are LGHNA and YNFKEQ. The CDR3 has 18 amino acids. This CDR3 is CASSQVSLSGSGAGELFF.

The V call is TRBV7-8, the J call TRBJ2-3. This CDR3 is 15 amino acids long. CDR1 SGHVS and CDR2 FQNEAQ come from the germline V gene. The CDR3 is CASSRDRTNTDTQYF.

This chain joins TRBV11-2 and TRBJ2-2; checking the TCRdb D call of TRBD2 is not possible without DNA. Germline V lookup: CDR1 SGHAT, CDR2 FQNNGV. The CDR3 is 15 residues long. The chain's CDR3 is CASSTLALDTGELFF.

This CDR3 is CSATYRSNEQFF. The chain employs TRBV20-1 and TRBJ2-1. The CDR3 length is 12 residues. Germline V gene data show CDR1 as DFQATT and CDR2 as SNEGSKA (reference sequence).

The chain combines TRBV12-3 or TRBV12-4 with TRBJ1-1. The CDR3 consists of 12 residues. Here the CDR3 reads CASSLFYAEAFF.

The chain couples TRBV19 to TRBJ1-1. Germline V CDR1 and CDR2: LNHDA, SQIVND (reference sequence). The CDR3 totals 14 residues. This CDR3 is CASSRKGIGAEAFF. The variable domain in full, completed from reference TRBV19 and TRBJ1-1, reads DGGITQSPKYLFRKEGQNVTLSCEQNLNHDAMYWYRQDPGQGLRLIYYSQIVNDFQKGDIAEGYSVSREKKESFPLTVTSAQKNPTAFYLCASSRKGIGAEAFFGQGTRLTVV.

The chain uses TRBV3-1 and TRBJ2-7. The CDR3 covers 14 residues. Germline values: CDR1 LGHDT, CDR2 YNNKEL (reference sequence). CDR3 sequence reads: CASSQFVASGEQYF.

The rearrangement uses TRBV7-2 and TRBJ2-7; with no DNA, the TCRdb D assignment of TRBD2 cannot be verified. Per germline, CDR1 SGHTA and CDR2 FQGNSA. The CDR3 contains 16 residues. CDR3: CASSTSGTIVGYEQYF. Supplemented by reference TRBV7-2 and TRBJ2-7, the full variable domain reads GAGVSQSPSNKVTEKGKDVELRCDPISGHTALYWYRQSLGQGLEFLIYFQGNSAPDKSGLPSDRFSAERTGGSVSTLTIQRTQQEDSAVYLCASSTSGTIVGYEQYFGPGTRLTVT.

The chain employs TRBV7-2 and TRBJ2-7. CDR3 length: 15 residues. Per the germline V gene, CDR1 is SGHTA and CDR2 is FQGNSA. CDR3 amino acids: CASSFIVKSSYEQYF.

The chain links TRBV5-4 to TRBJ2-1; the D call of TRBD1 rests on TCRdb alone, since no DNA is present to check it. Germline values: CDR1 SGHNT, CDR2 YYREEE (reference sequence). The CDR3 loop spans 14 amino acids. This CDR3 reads CASSLRTGGGEQFF.

The CDR3 here is CAISSAGVSSGNTIYF. V is TRBV10-3 and J is TRBJ1-3; absent DNA, TCRdb's TRBD1 call cannot be checked. Germline V lookup: CDR1 ENHRY, CDR2 SYGVKD. This CDR3 has 16 residues.

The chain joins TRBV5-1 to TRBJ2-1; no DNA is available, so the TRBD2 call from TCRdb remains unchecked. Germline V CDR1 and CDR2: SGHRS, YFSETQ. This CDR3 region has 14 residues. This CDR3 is CASSTRLAGVTQFF.

The CDR3 spells CASRDLGGLAEKLFF. The chain recombines TRBV12-3 or TRBV12-4 with TRBJ1-4; TCRdb calls TRBD1, which cannot be checked without DNA. The CDR3 sequence is 15 residues long.

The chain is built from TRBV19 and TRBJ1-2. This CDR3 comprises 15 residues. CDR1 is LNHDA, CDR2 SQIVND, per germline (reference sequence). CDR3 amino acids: CASSMLRRTNYGYTF.